This TCR beta chain was sequenced in a study of Graves' ophthalmopathy and Graves' hyperthyroidism. Only newly diagnosed hyperthyroidism patients aged 18 to 65, with under 2 months' duration, were enrolled. Ineligible for inclusion were patients with other autoimmune diseases, uncontrolled infections, pregnancy or lactation. V lost 6 bases, J lost 2 bases, and 7 bases lay in between. The V gene's germline CDR1 is SQVTM and CDR2 ANQGSEA. CDR3 length: 11 amino acids. Amplification of TCR beta CDR3 regions used RNA transcripts. HTBI primers were employed in first-round RT-PCR, then a second-round multiplex PCR followed. TCRdb re-called the multiplex PCR reads through MiXCR, storing one row per CDR3 protein. The sample lists hundreds of thousands of distinct CDR3 sequences; approximately 21% were seen once. At least ten counts were recorded for this clonotype.

Sequenced sample: peripheral blood. The chain employs TRBV29-1 and TRBJ2-5, with D unresolved. The sequence was obtained from a woman under 30 with stable Graves' hyperthyroidism. Some clones in this sample may be carry-over from other donors' samples. Here the CDR3 reads CSVIKQETQYF. CDR3 DNA sequence: TGCAGCGTAATAAAACAAGAGACCCAGTACTTC.